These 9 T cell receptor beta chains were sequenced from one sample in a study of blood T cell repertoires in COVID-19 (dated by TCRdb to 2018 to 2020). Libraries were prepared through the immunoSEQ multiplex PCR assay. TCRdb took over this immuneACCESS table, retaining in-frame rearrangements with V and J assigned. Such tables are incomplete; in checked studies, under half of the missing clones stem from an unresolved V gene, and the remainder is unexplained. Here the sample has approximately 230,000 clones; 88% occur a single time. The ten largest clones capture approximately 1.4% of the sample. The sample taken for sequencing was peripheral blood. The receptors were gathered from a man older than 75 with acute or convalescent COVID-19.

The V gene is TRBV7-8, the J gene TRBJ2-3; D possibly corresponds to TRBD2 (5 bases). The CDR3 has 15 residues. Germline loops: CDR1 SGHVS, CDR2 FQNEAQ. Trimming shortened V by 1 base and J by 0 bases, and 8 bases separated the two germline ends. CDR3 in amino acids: CASSLDGVSTDTQYF. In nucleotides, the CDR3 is TGTGCCAGCAGCTTAGACGGGGTTAGCACAGATACGCAGTATTTT.

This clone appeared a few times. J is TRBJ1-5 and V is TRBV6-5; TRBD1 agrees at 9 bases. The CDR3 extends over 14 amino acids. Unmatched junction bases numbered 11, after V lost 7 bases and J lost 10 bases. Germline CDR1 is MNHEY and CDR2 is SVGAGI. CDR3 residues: CASTTDRGVFPQHF. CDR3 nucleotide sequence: TGTGCCAGCACCACCGACAGGGGGGTCTTCCCCCAGCATTTT.

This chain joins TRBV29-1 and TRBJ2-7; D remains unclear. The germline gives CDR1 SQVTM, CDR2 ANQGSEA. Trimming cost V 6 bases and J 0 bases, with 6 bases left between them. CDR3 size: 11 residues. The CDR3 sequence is CSVRFSYEQYF. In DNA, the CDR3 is TGCAGCGTGAGGTTCTCCTACGAGCAGTACTTC.

In nucleotides, the CDR3 is TGTGCCAGCTCGGGGATGGCCAAAAACATTCAGTACTTC. Its translation: CASSGMAKNIQYF. V is TRBV3-1 (or the pseudogene TRBV3-2) and J is TRBJ2-4, with D possibly TRBD2 on 5 matching bases. Germline-derived CDR1 and CDR2 are LGHDT and YNNKEL (reference sequence). This CDR3 contains 13 residues. V lost 8 bases and J 1 base, leaving 9 bases between the germline ends.

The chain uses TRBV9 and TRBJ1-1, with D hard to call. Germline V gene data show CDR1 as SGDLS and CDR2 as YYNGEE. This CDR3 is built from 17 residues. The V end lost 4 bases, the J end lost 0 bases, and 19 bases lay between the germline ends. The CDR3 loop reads CASSSSGSQTLNTEAFF. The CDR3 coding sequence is TGTGCCAGCAGCTCATCCGGGTCGCAAACTCTGAACACTGAAGCTTTCTTT.

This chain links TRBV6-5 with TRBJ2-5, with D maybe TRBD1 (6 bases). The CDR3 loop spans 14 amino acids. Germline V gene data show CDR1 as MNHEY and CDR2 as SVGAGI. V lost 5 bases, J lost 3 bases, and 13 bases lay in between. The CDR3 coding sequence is TGTGCCAGCAGTCCTACAGGGAAAGAAGAGACCCAGTACTTC. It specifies CASSPTGKEETQYF.

The CDR3 region is CASSLGTGLYKWQYF. CDR3 bases: TGTGCCAGCAGCCTCGGGACAGGCCTCTACAAGTGGCAGTACTTC. This rearrangement joins TRBV5-6 to TRBJ2-7; 8 bases align to TRBD1. The V segment lost 4 bases and the J segment 9 bases; nucleotides outside the gene matches: 15. The CDR3 has 15 residues. Germline V CDR1 and CDR2: SGHDT, YYEEEE.

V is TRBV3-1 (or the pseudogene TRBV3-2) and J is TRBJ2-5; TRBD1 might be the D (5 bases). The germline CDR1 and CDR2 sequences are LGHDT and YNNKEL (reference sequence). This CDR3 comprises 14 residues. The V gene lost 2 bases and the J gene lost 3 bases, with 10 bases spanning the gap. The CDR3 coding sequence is TGTGCCAGCAGCCAAAGCTGGGGCAAAGAGACCCAGTACTTC. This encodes CASSQSWGKETQYF.

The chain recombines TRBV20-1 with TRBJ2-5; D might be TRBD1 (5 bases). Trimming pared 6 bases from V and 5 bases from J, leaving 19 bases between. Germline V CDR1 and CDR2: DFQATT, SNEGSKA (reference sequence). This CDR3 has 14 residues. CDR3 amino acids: CSASPTVPRETQYF. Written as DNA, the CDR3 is TGCAGTGCCAGTCCGACAGTTCCTCGGGAGACCCAGTACTTC.